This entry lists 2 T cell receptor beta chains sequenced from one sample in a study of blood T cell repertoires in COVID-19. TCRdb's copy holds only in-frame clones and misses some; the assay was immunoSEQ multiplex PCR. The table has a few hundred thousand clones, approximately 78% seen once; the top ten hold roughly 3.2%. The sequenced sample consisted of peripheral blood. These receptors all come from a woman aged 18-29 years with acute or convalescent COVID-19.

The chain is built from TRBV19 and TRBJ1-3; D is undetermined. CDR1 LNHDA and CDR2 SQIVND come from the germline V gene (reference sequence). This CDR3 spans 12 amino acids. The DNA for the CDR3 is TGTGCGTTGCCGGTCTCTGGAAACACCATATATTTT. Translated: CALPVSGNTIYF.

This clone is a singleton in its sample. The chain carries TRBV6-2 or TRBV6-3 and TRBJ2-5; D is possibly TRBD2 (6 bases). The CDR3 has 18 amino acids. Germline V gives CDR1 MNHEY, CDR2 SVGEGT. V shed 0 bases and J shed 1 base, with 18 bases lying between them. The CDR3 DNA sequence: TGTGCCAGCAGTTACTCACGAGGACTATCACCTATCCAAGAGACCCAGTACTTC. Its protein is CASSYSRGLSPIQETQYF.